The 17 T cell receptor beta chains given below trace back to one sample, sequenced in a study of monozygotic twins with inflammatory bowel disease. Following a re-call of the 5' RACE reads, TCRdb has one entry per CDR3 protein and lacks DNA. This sample's table reports under 350,000 distinct CDR3 sequences. The sequenced material came from blood. The receptors here all came from a human donor with ulcerative colitis or Crohn's disease, or a healthy co-twin of an affected twin (not recorded which).

The rearrangement uses TRBV12-3 or TRBV12-4 and TRBJ2-1; TCRdb's D gene call, TRBD1, goes unchecked for lack of DNA. This CDR3 region has 20 residues. The CDR3: CASTPRSGGRSGGGFNEQFF.

V gene TRBV7-3 combines with J gene TRBJ1-1; TCRdb gives TRBD1 as the D gene, but with no DNA this cannot be confirmed. CDR3 length: 14 residues. CDR1 SGHTA and CDR2 FQGTGA come from the germline V gene. CDR3 in amino acids: CASSNNRAGYEAFF.

This chain connects TRBV19 to TRBJ2-1. The CDR3 spans 16 residues. CDR1 is LNHDA, CDR2 SQIVND, per germline (reference sequence). Here the CDR3 reads CASSIHPGSANNEQFF.

The chain joins TRBV3-1 to TRBJ1-1; the D gene TCRdb calls, TRBD1, cannot be checked with no DNA. Germline V lookup: CDR1 LGHDT, CDR2 YNNKEL (reference sequence). CDR3 length: 16 residues. CDR3 amino acids: CASSPSSGGPNTEAFF.

The chain couples TRBV24-1 to TRBJ2-2; TCRdb selects TRBD1, and the lack of DNA leaves this call unchecked. Germline V gene lookup returns CDR1 KGHDR and CDR2 SFDVKD. The CDR3 sequence is 14 residues long. CDR3 residues: CATSDPPGVGELFF.

V usage is TRBV7-3 and J usage is TRBJ2-3; checking the TCRdb D call of TRBD1 is not possible without DNA. The CDR3 covers 14 residues. The germline V gene has CDR1 SGHTA and CDR2 FQGTGA. The CDR3 protein is CASSRVGGVDTQYF.

This chain uses TRBV12-3 or TRBV12-4 with TRBJ2-1; TCRdb returns TRBD2, unconfirmable since there is no DNA. This CDR3 contains 15 residues. The CDR3: CASSMRPGRSNEQFF.

The rearrangement joins TRBV27 to TRBJ2-3; lacking DNA, the TRBD2 call made by TCRdb goes unchecked. Per germline, CDR1 MNHEY and CDR2 SMNVEV (reference sequence). The CDR3 loop spans 16 amino acids. The CDR3 reads CASSLKGLIRTDTQYF.

J is TRBJ2-1 and V is TRBV2. Germline CDR1 is SNHLY and CDR2 is FYNNEI. This CDR3 contains 12 residues. CDR3 in amino acids: CASDDRYNEQFF.

This chain connects TRBV5-1 to TRBJ2-6. CDR3 length equals 16 residues. Germline V gene data show CDR1 as SGHRS and CDR2 as YFSETQ. The CDR3 region is CASSLDSDSGANVLTF.

J is TRBJ2-5 and V is TRBV10-3; no DNA is available, so the TRBD1 call from TCRdb remains unchecked. CDR1 is ENHRY, CDR2 SYGVKD, per germline. The CDR3 runs to 15 residues. This CDR3 reads CAISDHDRGMETQYF.

The rearrangement joins TRBV10-3 to TRBJ2-3; the TRBD1 assignment by TCRdb is unverifiable without DNA. From germline, CDR1 is ENHRY and CDR2 SYGVKD. The CDR3 consists of 14 residues. CDR3 protein: CAISEGGGGDTQYF.

The J gene is TRBJ2-7, the V gene TRBV5-1. The CDR3 length is 13 residues. Germline CDR1 SGHRS, CDR2 YFSETQ. The CDR3 sequence: CASTQDRYYEQYF.

The J gene is TRBJ1-2, the V gene TRBV3-1. The CDR3 runs to 14 residues. CDR1 LGHDT and CDR2 YNNKEL come from the germline V gene (reference sequence). CDR3 region: CASSQLPANYGYTF.

The rearrangement joins TRBV10-3 to TRBJ1-1. CDR3 length: 11 residues. Germline V lookup: CDR1 ENHRY, CDR2 SYGVKD. CDR3 loop: CATFGSTEAFF.

The J gene is TRBJ2-7, the V gene TRBV28; TCRdb lists TRBD1, though no DNA is available to test this call. The germline V gene has CDR1 MDHEN and CDR2 SYDVKM. The CDR3 has 13 residues. The CDR3 protein is CASSRVTGREQYF.

The CDR3 region is CATSDESRGQDTQYF. The chain recombines TRBV24-1 with TRBJ2-3; there is no DNA to check the TCRdb D call of TRBD2. This CDR3 comprises 15 residues. Germline V gene lookup returns CDR1 KGHDR and CDR2 SFDVKD.